Each of the 7 T cell receptor beta chains below was sequenced from the same sample in a study of cytomegalovirus exposure and HLA in healthy donors. The PCR employed 60 Vbeta primers together with 13 Jbeta primers. Method: immunoSEQ multiplex PCR; TCRdb's copy keeps in-frame clones and lacks some. The sample holds about 160,000 clones, 82% seen once. Sequenced: PBMCs. The source of these receptors is a man in his fifties in good health and CMV-seropositive.

CDR3 sequence: CASSSTGVWLAEAFF. The CDR3, as DNA: TGTGCCAGCTCATCTACAGGGGTTTGGTTGGCTGAAGCTTTCTTT. This sequence joins TRBV18 and TRBJ1-1; 7 bases align to TRBD1. Trimming took 5 bases from V and 6 from J; bases not matched to a gene: 12. Germline lookup yields CDR1 KGHSH and CDR2 LQKENI. This CDR3 spans 15 amino acids.

This sequence joins TRBV5-6 and TRBJ2-1, with D unclear. Germline values: CDR1 SGHDT, CDR2 YYEEEE. Trimming stripped 5 bases from V and 8 bases from J, with 8 bases between. The CDR3 totals 11 residues. CDR3 coding DNA: TGTGCCAGCAGTAACTATGATGAGCAGTTCTTC. Translating gives CASSNYDEQFF.

This clone appeared a single time. The V call is TRBV9, the J call TRBJ2-7, with 8 bases aligning to TRBD2. The CDR3 contains 14 residues. J gave up 4 bases and V 1 base, and 4 bases lay outside the gene matches. Germline CDR1 and CDR2: SGDLS and YYNGEE. The CDR3 here is CASSVTPGGYEQYF. The CDR3 bases are TGTGCCAGCAGCGTAACCCCGGGAGGGTACGAGCAGTACTTC.

The chain links TRBV5-5 to TRBJ1-1; 8 bases fit TRBD1. The CDR3 is made up of 14 amino acids. The junction had 1 base not matched to a gene; V was cut back by 2 bases and J by 1 base. CDR1 SGHKS and CDR2 YYEKEE come from the germline V gene (reference sequence). Here the CDR3 reads CASSFGQGNTEAFF. Written as DNA, the CDR3 is TGTGCCAGCAGCTTTGGACAGGGGAACACTGAAGCTTTCTTT.

The chain uses TRBV9 and TRBJ2-5; 12 nucleotides match TRBD2. Germline-derived CDR1 and CDR2 are SGDLS and YYNGEE. CDR3 size: 17 residues. V shed 0 bases, J shed 4 bases, and the junction held 7 bases outside the gene matches. The CDR3 nucleotides are TGTGCCAGCAGCGTAGGTCTAGCGGGGGGGAATGGAGAGACCCAGTACTTC. Amino acid sequence: CASSVGLAGGNGETQYF.

This clone was seen a handful of times. This chain connects TRBV2 to TRBJ2-1, with 10 bases aligning to TRBD2. Germline V gene sequence: CDR1 SNHLY, CDR2 FYNNEI. V shed 6 bases, J shed 5 bases, and the junction held 7 bases outside the gene matches. This CDR3 is built from 15 residues. CDR3 in amino acids: CASSTGLAEDNEQFF. The DNA of the CDR3 is TGTGCCAGCAGCACTGGACTAGCGGAGGACAATGAGCAGTTCTTC. Using reference TRBV2 and TRBJ2-1 for the parts outside the CDR3, the full variable domain is EPEVTQTPSHQVTQMGQEVILRCVPISNHLYFYWYRQILGQKVEFLVSFYNNEISEKSEIFDDQFSVERPDGSNFTLKIRSTKLEDSAMYFCASSTGLAEDNEQFFGPGTRLTVL.

This clone was observed a single time. This chain uses TRBV5-1 with TRBJ2-1; TRBD2 matches 10 bases. The CDR3 length is 16 residues. The germline CDR1 and CDR2 sequences are SGHRS and YFSETQ. V was clipped by 1 base and J by 8 bases; unmatched bases: 9. The CDR3 is CASSLPLAGELDEQFF. The DNA of the CDR3 is TGCGCCAGCAGCTTGCCTCTAGCGGGAGAATTAGATGAGCAGTTCTTC.